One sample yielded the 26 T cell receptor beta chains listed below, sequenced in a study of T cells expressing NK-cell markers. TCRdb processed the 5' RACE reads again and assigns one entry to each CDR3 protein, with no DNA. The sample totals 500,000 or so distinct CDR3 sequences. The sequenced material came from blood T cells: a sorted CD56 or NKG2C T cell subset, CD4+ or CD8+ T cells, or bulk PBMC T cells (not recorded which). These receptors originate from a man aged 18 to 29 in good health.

The CDR3 here is CASRGPGLAGETQYF. This chain joins TRBV7-2 and TRBJ2-5; TCRdb's D call of TRBD2 is untestable without DNA. This CDR3 comprises 15 residues. Germline V CDR1 and CDR2: SGHTA, FQGNSA.

The CDR3 is CSAGRSGTALETQYF. The gene calls are TRBV20-1 and TRBJ2-5; TCRdb gives TRBD2 as the D gene, but with no DNA this cannot be confirmed. CDR3 length equals 15 residues. The V gene's germline CDR1 is DFQATT and CDR2 SNEGSKA (reference sequence).

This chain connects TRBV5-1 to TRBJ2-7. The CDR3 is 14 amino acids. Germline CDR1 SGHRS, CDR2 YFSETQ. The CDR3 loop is CASSLSMSSYEQYF.

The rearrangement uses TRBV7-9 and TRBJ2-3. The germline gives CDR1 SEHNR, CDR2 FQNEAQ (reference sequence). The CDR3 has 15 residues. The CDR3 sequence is CASSYLESGSDTQYF.

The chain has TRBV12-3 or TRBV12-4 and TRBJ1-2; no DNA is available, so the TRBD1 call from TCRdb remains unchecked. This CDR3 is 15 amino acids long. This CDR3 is CASSFGARPNYGYTF.

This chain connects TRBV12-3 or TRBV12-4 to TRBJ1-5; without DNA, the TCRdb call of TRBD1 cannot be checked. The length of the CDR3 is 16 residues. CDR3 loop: CASSLADSFINQPQHF.

The CDR3: CSASGPGAKNIQYF. This chain links TRBV20-1 with TRBJ2-4; absent DNA, TCRdb's TRBD1 call cannot be checked. The CDR3 runs to 14 residues. Germline V gives CDR1 DFQATT, CDR2 SNEGSKA (reference sequence).

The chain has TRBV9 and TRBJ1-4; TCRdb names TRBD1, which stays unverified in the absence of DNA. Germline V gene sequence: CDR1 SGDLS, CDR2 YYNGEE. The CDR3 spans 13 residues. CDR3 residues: CASSAAPNEKLFF.

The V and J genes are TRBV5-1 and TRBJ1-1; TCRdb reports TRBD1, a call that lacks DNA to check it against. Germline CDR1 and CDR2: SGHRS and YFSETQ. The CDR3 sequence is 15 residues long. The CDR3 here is CASSARQGKNTEAFF.

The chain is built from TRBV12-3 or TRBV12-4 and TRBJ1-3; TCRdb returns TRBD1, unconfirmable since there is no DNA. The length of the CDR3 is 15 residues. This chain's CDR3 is CASSLNRGPGNTIYF.

The CDR3 here is CASSLEGAGSPLHF. This chain links TRBV5-1 with TRBJ1-6; without DNA, the TCRdb call of TRBD1 cannot be checked. The CDR3 has 14 amino acids. The germline V gene has CDR1 SGHRS and CDR2 YFSETQ.

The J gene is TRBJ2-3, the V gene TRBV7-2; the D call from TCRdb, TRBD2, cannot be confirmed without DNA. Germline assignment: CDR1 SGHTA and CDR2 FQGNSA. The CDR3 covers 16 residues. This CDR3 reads CASSRLAGGLTDTQYF.

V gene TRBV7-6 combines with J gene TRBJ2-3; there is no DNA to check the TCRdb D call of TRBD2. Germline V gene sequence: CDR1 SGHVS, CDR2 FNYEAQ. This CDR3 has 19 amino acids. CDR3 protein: CASSFLGGTSGSFTDTQYF.

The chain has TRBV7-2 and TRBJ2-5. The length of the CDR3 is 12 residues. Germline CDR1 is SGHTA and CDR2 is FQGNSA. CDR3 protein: CASSYLEETQYF.

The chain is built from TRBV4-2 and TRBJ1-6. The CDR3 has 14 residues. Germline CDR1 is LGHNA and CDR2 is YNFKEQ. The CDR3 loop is CASSQGIQNSPLHF.

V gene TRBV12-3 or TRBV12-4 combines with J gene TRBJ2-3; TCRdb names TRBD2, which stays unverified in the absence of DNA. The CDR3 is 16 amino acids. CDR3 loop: CASSLGGRARTDTQYF.

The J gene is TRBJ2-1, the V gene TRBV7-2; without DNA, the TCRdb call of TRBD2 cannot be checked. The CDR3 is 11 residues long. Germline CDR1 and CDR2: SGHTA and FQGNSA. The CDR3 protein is CASSSTQREFF.

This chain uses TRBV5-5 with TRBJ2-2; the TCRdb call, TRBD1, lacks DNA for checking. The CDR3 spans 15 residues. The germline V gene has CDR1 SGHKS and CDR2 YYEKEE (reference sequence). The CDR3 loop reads CASSLVGQSSAELFF. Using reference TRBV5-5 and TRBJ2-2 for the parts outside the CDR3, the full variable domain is DAGVTQSPTHLIKTRGQQVTLRCSPISGHKSVSWYQQVLGQGPQFIFQYYEKEERGRGNFPDRFSARQFPNYSSELNVNALLLGDSALYLCASSLVGQSSAELFFGEGSRLTVL.

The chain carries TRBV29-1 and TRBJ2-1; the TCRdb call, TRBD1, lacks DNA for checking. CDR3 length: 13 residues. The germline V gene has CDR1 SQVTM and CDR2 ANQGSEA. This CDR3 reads CSASGTRQDEQFF.

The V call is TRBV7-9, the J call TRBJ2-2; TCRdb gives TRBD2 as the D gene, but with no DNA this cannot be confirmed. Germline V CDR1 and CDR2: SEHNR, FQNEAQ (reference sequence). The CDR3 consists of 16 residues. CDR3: CASSLLGLGTTGELFF.

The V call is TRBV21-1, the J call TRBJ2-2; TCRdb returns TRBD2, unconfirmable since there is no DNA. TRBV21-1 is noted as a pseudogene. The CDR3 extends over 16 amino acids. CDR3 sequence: CASSKDERPNTGELFF.

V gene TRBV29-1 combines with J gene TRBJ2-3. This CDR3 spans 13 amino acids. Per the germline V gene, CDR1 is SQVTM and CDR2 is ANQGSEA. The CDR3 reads CSVDLGSTDTQYF.

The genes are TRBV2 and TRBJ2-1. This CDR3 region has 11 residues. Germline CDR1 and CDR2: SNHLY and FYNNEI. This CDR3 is CASNSLNLQFF. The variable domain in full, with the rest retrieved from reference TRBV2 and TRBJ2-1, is EPEVTQTPSHQVTQMGQEVILRCVPISNHLYFYWYRQILGQKVEFLVSFYNNEISEKSEIFDDQFSVERPDGSNFTLKIRSTKLEDSAMYFCASNSLNLQFFGPGTRLTVL.

CDR3 amino acids: CASSPSVGEVPYEQYF. V usage is TRBV5-1 and J usage is TRBJ2-7; TCRdb reports TRBD2, a call that lacks DNA to check it against. This CDR3 comprises 16 residues. CDR1 is SGHRS and CDR2 is YFSETQ in the germline V gene.

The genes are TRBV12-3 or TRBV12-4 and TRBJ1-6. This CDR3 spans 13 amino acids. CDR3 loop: CASRPGWNSPLHF.

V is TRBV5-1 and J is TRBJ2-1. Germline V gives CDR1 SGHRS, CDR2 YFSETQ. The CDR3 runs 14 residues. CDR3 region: CASSLDRSLDEQFF.